The rows below give T cell receptor beta chains drawn from one sample of a study of control samples from healthy donors and cancer patients. Profiling relied on immunoSEQ multiplex PCR, and the TCRdb table lists in-frame clones only, not all of them. The sample includes more than 140,000 clones, about 89% seen only once; the top ten take around 7.3%. The source material was blood. The origin of the receptors is a man younger than 30 in good health. The CDR3 runs from the conserved cysteine through the conserved F or W. Each record gives: clone size, D gene, J gene, V gene, CDR3 DNA, CDR3 protein. A D gene is named only where the DNA matches it firmly. Size is omitted from some rows. Given values are once, few, many or a class for expanded clones.

size: .; D: .; J: TRBJ2-7; V: TRBV5-4; DNA: TGTGCCAGCAGCTTGGGCGGCTACGAGCAGTACTTC; CDR3: CASSLGGYEQYF
size: few; D: .; J: TRBJ2-7; V: TRBV6-5; DNA: TGTGCCAGCAGGGGATCATCGACACACCGGAACTTC; CDR3: CASRGSSTHRNF
size: .; D: .; J: TRBJ1-1; V: TRBV13; DNA: TGTGCCAGCAGCCTAGGGGTGGAGGCTTTCTTT; CDR3: CASSLGVEAFF
size: .; D: .; J: TRBJ1-2; V: TRBV12-3/TRBV12-4; DNA: TGTGCCAGCACCCAGGCCGGTTCATTTGGCTACACCTTC; CDR3: CASTQAGSFGYTF
size: .; D: TRBD1; J: TRBJ2-5; V: TRBV5-1; DNA: TGCGCCAGCAGTCACCGGGACAGTTCCATCCAAGAGACCCAGTACTTC; CDR3: CASSHRDSSIQETQYF
size: .; D: .; J: TRBJ1-4; V: TRBV30; DNA: TGTGCCTGGAGTGCTCTCTTAGGGCTCGCTAATGAAAAACTGTTTTTT; CDR3: CAWSALLGLANEKLFF
size: .; D: .; J: TRBJ2-1; V: TRBV5-1; DNA: TGCGCCAGCAGCTTTGGGGGTAGCTCCTACAATGAGCAGTTCTTC; CDR3: CASSFGGSSYNEQFF
size: .; D: .; J: TRBJ2-7; V: TRBV5-4; DNA: TGTGCCAGCAGCTTGCATACAGCTAGCTACGAGCAGTACTTC; CDR3: CASSLHTASYEQYF
size: once; D: TRBD2; J: TRBJ2-2; V: TRBV6-2/TRBV6-3; DNA: TGTGCCAGCAGTACCGGACTAGCCGGGGAGCTGTTTTTT; CDR3: CASSTGLAGELFF
size: .; D: .; J: TRBJ2-7; V: TRBV7-2; DNA: TGTGCCAGCAGCCGGCCGGGACTTGGCTTGTACGAGCAGTACTTC; CDR3: CASSRPGLGLYEQYF
size: .; D: TRBD2; J: TRBJ2-5; V: TRBV11-2; DNA: TGTGCCAGCGGTGGACTAGCGGGGGGGTCAGTGACCCAGTACTTC; CDR3: CASGGLAGGSVTQYF
size: once; D: .; J: TRBJ2-5; V: TRBV3-1/TRBV3-2; DNA: TGTGCCAGCAGCCAACCCCCGGAAAAGGAGACCCAGTACTTC; CDR3: CASSQPPEKETQYF
size: .; D: .; J: TRBJ1-3; V: TRBV2; DNA: TGTGCCAGCAGTGCCTTGGAGATCACTGAGAGCTCTGGAAACACCATATATTTT; CDR3: CASSALEITESSGNTIYF
size: .; D: .; J: TRBJ1-6; V: TRBV27; DNA: TGTGCCAGCAGTTTATTGCATTCACCCCTCCACTTT; CDR3: CASSLLHSPLHF
size: once; D: .; J: TRBJ1-2; V: TRBV3-1/TRBV3-2; DNA: TGTGCCAGCAGCCAAGGGGCCCTCTATGGCTACACCTTC; CDR3: CASSQGALYGYTF
size: .; D: TRBD1; J: TRBJ2-7; V: TRBV13; DNA: TGTGCCAGCAGCTTCGGGACAGATTCCTACGAGCAGTACTTC; CDR3: CASSFGTDSYEQYF
size: .; D: TRBD2; J: TRBJ2-7; V: TRBV3-1/TRBV3-2; DNA: TGTGCCAGCAGCCAACGGGCGGGGGGGCTCTACGAGCAGTACTTC; CDR3: CASSQRAGGLYEQYF
size: .; D: TRBD1; J: TRBJ1-4; V: TRBV4-2; DNA: TGTGCCAGCAGCCAGAGGACAGGGGGCGCATCAACTAATGAAAAACTGTTTTTT; CDR3: CASSQRTGGASTNEKLFF
size: .; D: .; J: TRBJ1-4; V: TRBV7-9; DNA: TGTGCCAGCGAGGGGACTAATGAAAAACTGTTTTTT; CDR3: CASEGTNEKLFF
size: .; D: TRBD1; J: TRBJ2-3; V: TRBV7-6; DNA: TGTGCCAGCAGCTTAGCCGGACAGGGGGTCACAGATACGCAGTATTTT; CDR3: CASSLAGQGVTDTQYF
size: .; D: .; J: TRBJ2-2; V: TRBV3-1/TRBV3-2; DNA: TGTGCCAGCTCTCCGGGCACCGGGGAGCTGTTTTTT; CDR3: CASSPGTGELFF
size: .; D: TRBD1; J: TRBJ2-5; V: TRBV5-1; DNA: TGCGCCAGCAGCTTCCTGGGACAGCAAGAGACCCAGTACTTC; CDR3: CASSFLGQQETQYF
size: .; D: TRBD1; J: TRBJ2-7; V: TRBV30; DNA: TGTGCCTGCTGGCGGGTTGACAGGGGACACGAGCAGTACTTC; CDR3: CACWRVDRGHEQYF
size: .; D: .; J: TRBJ1-1; V: TRBV6-5; DNA: TGTGCCAGCAGTTACGAAGGGGTAATGAACACTGAAGCTTTCTTT; CDR3: CASSYEGVMNTEAFF
size: .; D: .; J: TRBJ2-5; V: TRBV5-1; DNA: TGCGCCAGCAGCTTAGGGGACTACCAAGAGACCCAGTACTTC; CDR3: CASSLGDYQETQYF
size: .; D: .; J: TRBJ1-2; V: TRBV4-2; DNA: TGTGCCAGCAGCCCCGATGGTCCGGGGGTTAACTATGGCTACACCTTC; CDR3: CASSPDGPGVNYGYTF
size: .; D: TRBD2; J: TRBJ2-3; V: TRBV4-1; DNA: TGCGCCAGCAGCCAAACTAGCGGGGGGTCCACAGATACGCAGTATTTT; CDR3: CASSQTSGGSTDTQYF
size: .; D: .; J: TRBJ1-6; V: TRBV2; DNA: TGTGCCAGCAGCAGGGGCCTGAATTCACCCCTCCACTTT; CDR3: CASSRGLNSPLHF
size: .; D: .; J: TRBJ1-2; V: TRBV25-1; DNA: TGTGCCAGCAGTGTCCCCCCGGGGGGGGGTGGCTACACCTTC; CDR3: CASSVPPGGGGYTF
size: .; D: .; J: TRBJ2-2; V: TRBV28; DNA: TGTGCCAGCAGTTTCCATACGCAGGCCGGGGAGCTGTTTTTT; CDR3: CASSFHTQAGELFF
size: .; D: .; J: TRBJ2-7; V: TRBV5-6; DNA: TGTGCCAGCAGCACTGACCCCTCGAGCTCCTACGAGCAGTACTTC; CDR3: CASSTDPSSSYEQYF
size: .; D: .; J: TRBJ2-7; V: TRBV6-5; DNA: TGTGCCAGCAGTCCTCTAGGGGGGGCTAATTACGAGCAGTACTTC; CDR3: CASSPLGGANYEQYF
size: .; D: .; J: TRBJ2-3; V: TRBV29-1; DNA: TGCAGCGTTGAAGATAGGGGCCGGCCAGGGAGCACAGATACGCAGTATTTT; CDR3: CSVEDRGRPGSTDTQYF
size: .; D: .; J: TRBJ2-7; V: TRBV6-5; DNA: TGTGCCAGCAGTACCCCCGGGACTTCGCTGGAGCAGTACTTC; CDR3: CASSTPGTSLEQYF
size: .; D: .; J: TRBJ1-1; V: TRBV5-4; DNA: TGTGCCAGCAGCTTGGAGGGATCTGAAGCTTTCTTT; CDR3: CASSLEGSEAFF
size: once; D: .; J: TRBJ1-4; V: TRBV6-5; DNA: TGTGCCAGCAGTTACTCGAGTCAGGGAGGCGAAAAACTGTTTTTT; CDR3: CASSYSSQGGEKLFF
size: .; D: .; J: TRBJ2-7; V: TRBV5-1; DNA: TGCGCCAGCAGCTATGGTGGCGACTCCTACGAGCAGTACTTC; CDR3: CASSYGGDSYEQYF
size: .; D: TRBD1; J: TRBJ1-5; V: TRBV2; DNA: TGTGCCAGCAGTGTACTGACAGGGGCAGGGCCCCAGCATTTT; CDR3: CASSVLTGAGPQHF
size: .; D: .; J: TRBJ1-1; V: TRBV11-2; DNA: TGTGCCAGCAGCTTAGGATTCGGTATTGAAGCTTTCTTT; CDR3: CASSLGFGIEAFF
size: .; D: .; J: TRBJ1-1; V: TRBV7-2; DNA: TGTGCCAGCAGGTGGTCGACCAAGGACACTGAAGCTTTCTTT; CDR3: CASRWSTKDTEAFF
size: .; D: TRBD1; J: TRBJ2-5; V: TRBV4-1; DNA: TGCGCCAGCAGCCAAGATTTGGACAGGGTCGGGAAGACCCAGTACTTC; CDR3: CASSQDLDRVGKTQYF
size: .; D: TRBD1; J: TRBJ2-5; V: TRBV19; DNA: TGTGCCAGTAGTTCCTACGGGACAGGGAAAGAGACCCAGTACTTC; CDR3: CASSSYGTGKETQYF
size: .; D: .; J: TRBJ2-7; V: TRBV4-1; DNA: TGCGCCAGCAGCCGCCCTGACTCCTACGAGCAGTACTTC; CDR3: CASSRPDSYEQYF
size: .; D: .; J: TRBJ1-1; V: TRBV11-2; DNA: TGTGCCAGCAGCGAACTAGGGGGAGACCTTGAAGCTTTCTTT; CDR3: CASSELGGDLEAFF
size: .; D: .; J: TRBJ1-1; V: TRBV5-1; DNA: TGCGCCAGCAGCTTGAATCTGGGGGACACTGAAGCTTTCTTT; CDR3: CASSLNLGDTEAFF
size: .; D: .; J: TRBJ1-1; V: TRBV10-3; DNA: TGTGCCATCAGTGAGGAGGGGAGGACTGAAGCTTTCTTT; CDR3: CAISEEGRTEAFF
size: .; D: .; J: TRBJ2-3; V: TRBV29-1; DNA: TGCAGCGTTGAAGTGGGGTTACCAGATACGCAGTATTTT; CDR3: CSVEVGLPDTQYF
size: .; D: .; J: TRBJ2-1; V: TRBV6-5; DNA: TGTGCCAGCAGTTACAAGGGGGGCACCTACAATGAGCAGTTCTTC; CDR3: CASSYKGGTYNEQFF
size: once; D: .; J: TRBJ1-6; V: TRBV5-1; DNA: TGCGCCAGCAGCACTACAGGAGGTCCGAGCTCCTATAATTCACCCCTCCACTTT; CDR3: CASSTTGGPSSYNSPLHF
size: .; D: .; J: TRBJ1-4; V: TRBV4-2; DNA: TGTGCCAGCAGCGAGACAGAAGAGGCTGATGAAAAACTGTTTTTT; CDR3: CASSETEEADEKLFF
size: .; D: .; J: TRBJ2-2; V: TRBV10-3; DNA: TGTGCCATCAGTGACTCGGACCTATCCCACGGGGAGCTGTTTTTT; CDR3: CAISDSDLSHGELFF
size: .; D: .; J: TRBJ1-1; V: TRBV7-2; DNA: TGTGCCAGCAGCTTATCTGGGCCCAACACTGAAGCTTTCTTT; CDR3: CASSLSGPNTEAFF